This T cell receptor (beta chain) was retrieved from a study of blood T cell repertoires in COVID-19. Study-level information: Italy, Spain and the United States were the sources of the convalescent and acute COVID-19 samples. T cells, B-cell-depleted T cells, or PBMCs supplied cDNA or gDNA.

While infection was still active, Seattle patients were enrolled and then followed longitudinally. The CDR3 runs to 16 residues. The V segment lost 0 bases and the J segment 0 bases; nucleotides outside the gene matches: 5. Germline CDR1 and CDR2: SGDLS and YYNGEE. As originally analysed: Reference gene primer amplification gave nucleated cell count estimates. Clones were sequenced by immunoSEQ multiplex PCR, and TCRdb holds only the in-frame ones, with some missing. From that table come the V and J calls and clone size; the DNA was used to work out D and trimming. The sample has some 56,000 clones; 70% to 85% are singletons.

The source of this sequence is a man at least 80 years old with COVID-19, enrolled during active disease. The sample taken for sequencing was peripheral blood. This sequence joins TRBV9 and TRBJ2-7; TRBD2 matches 8 bases. CDR3 sequence: CASSVGGGTSSYEQYF. In DNA, the CDR3 is TGTGCCAGCAGCGTAGGCGGGGGGACGAGCTCCTACGAGCAGTACTTC.